Listed below are T cell receptor beta chains from one sample, sequenced in a study of shared clonotypes between healthy human individuals. Repertoires were generated with immunoSEQ multiplex PCR, while TCRdb's copy carries only in-frame clones and drops some. The table has about 460,000 clones, 77% seen once. Specimen: PBMCs. Every receptor here comes from a middle-aged woman in good health. Some clones in this sample may be carry-over from other donors' samples. Each CDR3 is given with its conserved first and last residue. A D gene is named only where the DNA matches it firmly. Clone size is not always given. Where it is, it says once, few, many or a class for expanded clones.

size	D	V	J	CDR3	DNA
.	TRBD2	TRBV6-5	TRBJ2-1	CASSYSSGREQFF	TGTGCCAGCAGTTACTCTAGCGGGAGAGAGCAGTTCTTC
.	.	TRBV10-1	TRBJ1-2	CASPGRVHYGYTF	TGCGCCAGTCCAGGCAGGGTCCACTATGGCTACACCTTC
few	.	TRBV19	TRBJ1-1	CASSIRGSNTEAFF	TGTGCCAGTAGTATACGGGGGAGTAACACTGAAGCTTTCTTT
.	.	TRBV20-1	TRBJ2-3	CSARGHFTQYF	TGCAGTGCTAGAGGACACTTTACGCAGTATTTT
.	TRBD1	TRBV5-6	TRBJ2-2	CASSPRTGRAGELFF	TGTGCCAGCAGCCCCCGGACAGGGCGTGCCGGGGAGCTGTTTTTT
few	.	TRBV9	TRBJ1-1	CASSVVRRVNEAFF	TGTGCCAGCAGCGTAGTTCGCAGGGTCAATGAAGCTTTCTTT
few	TRBD1	TRBV5-6	TRBJ1-1	CASSKYRGTEAFF	TGTGCCAGCAGCAAATACAGGGGCACTGAAGCTTTCTTT
.	TRBD1	TRBV28	TRBJ1-5	CASSNSRGFGNQPQHF	TGTGCCAGCAGTAACTCCAGGGGGTTTGGCAATCAGCCCCAGCATTTT
.	TRBD2	TRBV5-6	TRBJ2-7	CASSSWGLAAHPPSYEQYF	TGTGCCAGCAGCTCGTGGGGACTAGCGGCGCATCCTCCCTCCTACGAGCAGTACTTC
.	TRBD2	TRBV29-1	TRBJ2-2	CSIDRGGRTGELFF	TGCAGTATAGATAGGGGCGGGAGGACCGGGGAGCTGTTTTTT
.	TRBD1	TRBV27	TRBJ1-2	CASSRTGPNGYTF	TGTGCCAGCAGTCGGACAGGCCCGAATGGCTACACCTTC
few	.	TRBV7-4	TRBJ1-5	CASSEEGGQPQHF	TGTGCCAGCAGCGAAGAGGGGGGTCAGCCCCAGCATTTT
.	.	TRBV28	TRBJ1-1	CASSPPDVTNTEAFF	TGTGCCAGCAGTCCCCCGGACGTCACGAACACTGAAGCTTTCTTT
.	.	TRBV5-4	TRBJ2-7	CASSTPQGRSNEQYF	TGTGCCAGCAGCACGCCACAGGGGAGGAGTAACGAGCAGTACTTC
few	.	TRBV5-1	TRBJ2-3	CASMEGLGTDTQYF	TGCGCCAGCATGGAAGGGCTTGGCACAGATACGCAGTATTTT
.	.	TRBV25-1	TRBJ2-2	CASGEVKTGELFF	TGTGCCAGCGGGGAGGTTAAGACCGGGGAGCTGTTTTTT
.	.	TRBV7-8	TRBJ1-1	CASSLDSAYMNTEAFF	TGTGCCAGCAGCTTAGACTCGGCGTACATGAACACTGAAGCTTTCTTT
.	TRBD2	TRBV11-2	TRBJ2-3	CASSARLAGSTDTQYF	TGTGCCAGCAGCGCAAGACTAGCGGGCAGCACAGATACGCAGTATTTT
few	.	TRBV6-5	TRBJ2-1	CASSYVWGSYNEQFF	TGTGCCAGCAGTTACGTGTGGGGATCCTACAATGAGCAGTTCTTC
.	TRBD2	TRBV30	TRBJ2-2	CAWSAFSGIGGELFF	TGTGCCTGGAGTGCCTTTAGCGGGATAGGCGGGGAGCTGTTTTTT
.	.	TRBV5-1	TRBJ2-5	CASSLAGERETQYF	TGCGCCAGCAGCTTGGCAGGGGAGCGGGAGACCCAGTACTTC
.	.	TRBV9	TRBJ2-7	CARSGTTSSYEQYF	TGTGCCAGGTCCGGGACCACAAGCTCCTACGAGCAGTACTTC
.	.	TRBV29-1	TRBJ2-1	CSVEEGGRPFF	TGCAGCGTTGAAGAAGGTGGAAGGCCGTTCTTC
.	.	TRBV7-2	TRBJ1-2	CASSFGQYGYTF	TGTGCCAGCAGCTTTGGACAGTATGGCTACACCTTC
.	.	TRBV9	TRBJ2-5	CASSAGDIHKETQYF	TGTGCCAGCAGCGCCGGGGACATACACAAAGAGACCCAGTACTTC
many	TRBD1	TRBV6-5	TRBJ1-2	CASYRGQNYGYTF	TGTGCCAGTTACAGGGGGCAAAACTATGGCTACACCTTC
.	.	TRBV28	TRBJ2-7	CASSPPPGMVYEQYF	TGTGCCAGCAGTCCCCCCCCGGGAATGGTCTACGAGCAGTACTTC
few	.	TRBV4-2	TRBJ2-3	CASSQDLPTAGLTDTQYF	TGTGCCAGCAGCCAAGACCTCCCTACAGCGGGCCTCACAGATACGCAGTATTTT
few	.	TRBV2	TRBJ2-1	CATARTPTYNEQFF	TGTGCCACGGCCCGGACGCCAACCTACAATGAGCAGTTCTTC
.	.	TRBV18	TRBJ2-2	CASSPPTGELSTGELFF	TGTGCCAGCTCACCACCGACAGGTGAGTTGAGCACCGGGGAGCTGTTTTTT
.	TRBD1	TRBV4-2	TRBJ2-7	CASSQEYRQGAYEQYF	TGTGCCAGCAGCCAAGAATATCGGCAGGGGGCCTACGAGCAGTACTTC
.	TRBD2	TRBV7-2	TRBJ2-2	CASRLWTSGSSAGELFF	TGTGCCAGCAGACTTTGGACTAGCGGGAGTTCGGCCGGGGAGCTGTTTTTT
.	TRBD1	TRBV4-3	TRBJ2-7	CASSQAYRDRVYEQYF	TGCGCCAGCAGCCAAGCATACCGGGACAGGGTCTACGAGCAGTACTTC
.	.	TRBV18	TRBJ1-1	CASSPGNTNTEAFF	TGTGCCAGCTCACCAGGGAATACTAACACTGAAGCTTTCTTT
.	.	TRBV27	TRBJ2-7	CASSPLWGREQYF	TGTGCCAGCAGTCCCCTGTGGGGCAGGGAGCAGTACTTC
.	TRBD2	TRBV18	TRBJ2-7	CASSQPGLGGYEQYF	TGTGCCAGCTCACAGCCGGGACTAGGCGGGTACGAGCAGTACTTC
.	.	TRBV29-1	TRBJ2-3	CSVEGTGTDTQYF	TGCAGCGTTGAAGGGACGGGCACAGATACGCAGTATTTT
.	TRBD2	TRBV9	TRBJ2-3	CASSVVGRADTQYF	TGTGCCAGCAGCGTAGTCGGGAGGGCAGATACGCAGTATTTT
.	.	TRBV25-1	TRBJ1-1	CASSELGREAFF	TGTGCCAGCAGTGAATTGGGCAGGGAAGCTTTCTTT
.	TRBD2	TRBV5-4	TRBJ2-7	CASRRSGGSYEQYF	TGTGCCAGCAGAAGGAGCGGGGGTTCCTACGAGCAGTACTTC
few	TRBD1	TRBV18	TRBJ1-3	CASSPSGQAGTIYF	TGTGCCAGCTCACCATCGGGACAGGCGGGCACCATATATTTT
.	.	TRBV28	TRBJ1-4	CAIQETNEKLFF	TGTGCCATACAGGAGACGAATGAAAAACTGTTTTTT
.	TRBD2	TRBV27	TRBJ2-1	CASSPGLAGPGQFF	TGTGCCAGCAGTCCGGGACTAGCGGGGCCGGGGCAGTTCTTC
.	TRBD1	TRBV18	TRBJ2-7	CASSRPGQGYEQYF	TGTGCCAGCTCACGCCCGGGACAGGGTTACGAGCAGTACTTC
.	TRBD1	TRBV7-9	TRBJ1-4	CASSLGQGAEKLFF	TGTGCCAGCAGCTTAGGGCAGGGGGCTGAAAAACTGTTTTTT
.	.	TRBV7-9	TRBJ2-7	CASSLGLSYSYEQYF	TGTGCCAGCAGCTTGGGGCTATCTTACTCCTACGAGCAGTACTTC
few	TRBD2	TRBV25-1	TRBJ2-7	CASSESNLAGEYEQYF	TGTGCCAGCAGTGAATCGAACCTAGCGGGAGAGTACGAGCAGTACTTC
.	.	TRBV29-1	TRBJ2-2	CSVEVQGNTGELFF	TGCAGCGTTGAAGTCCAGGGTAATACCGGGGAGCTGTTTTTT
few	.	TRBV28	TRBJ2-7	CASSWGSYEQYF	TGTGCCAGCAGTTGGGGGAGTTACGAGCAGTACTTC
.	TRBD2	TRBV25-1	TRBJ2-7	CASSALGSGSKAYEQYF	TGTGCCAGCAGTGCCCTGGGGAGCGGGAGTAAGGCCTACGAGCAGTACTTC
few	.	TRBV28	TRBJ1-2	CASSLRIAGGYTF	TGTGCCAGCAGTTTAAGGATCGCGGGAGGCTACACCTTC
.	TRBD1	TRBV15	TRBJ2-7	CATRGVRGTGVDEQYF	TGTGCCACCAGGGGAGTACGTGGGACAGGGGTGGACGAGCAGTACTTC
.	.	TRBV15	TRBJ2-4	CATSRGEATGENIQYF	TGTGCCACCAGCAGAGGAGAGGCTACGGGTGAAAACATTCAGTACTTC